A selection of T cell receptor beta chains follows, all from one sample in a study of T-cell reconstitution after alpha-beta-depleted transplantation in children. TCRdb used MiXCR to reprocess the PCR reads, holding one entry per CDR3 protein. The data contain tens of thousands of distinct CDR3 sequences, 44% of them seen just once; the ten biggest clones take up 98%. The sample in question was PBMCs, mostly from graft donor cells, obtained 360 days after TCRalphabeta/CD19-depleted stem cell transplant. All receptors derive from a male patient aged 10 to 17 who had a stem cell transplant for acute lymphoblastic leukemia, so the T cells may come from the graft donor. Both conserved end residues are part of each CDR3. A D gene is named only where the DNA matches it firmly. Where a row states a size, it is once, few, many or the class of an expanded clone; other rows omit it.

TRBJ2-3,TRBV12-3/TRBV12-4,.,many,TGTGCCAGCAGTTTGGCAGGGGGCACAGATACGCAGTATTTT,CASSLAGGTDTQYF
TRBJ2-3,TRBV6-1,.,.,TGTGCCAGCTCTCTAGAAGATACGCAGTATTTT,CASSLEDTQYF
TRBJ2-7,TRBV6-6,TRBD2,.,TGTGCCAGCAGTAGAGGACTAGCCTACGAGCAGTACTTC,CASSRGLAYEQYF
TRBJ2-2,TRBV6-5,.,.,TGTGCCAGCAGTTACTCTTCAGGGGCCGGGGAGCTGTTTTTT,CASSYSSGAGELFF
TRBJ2-2,TRBV5-1,.,.,TGCGCCAGCAGCTTGTTTACAGGCGGGGAGCTGTTTTTT,CASSLFTGGELFF
TRBJ1-4,TRBV6-5,TRBD1,.,TGTGCCAGCAGTTACTCGATACAGGGGAGAGAAAAACTGTTTTTT,CASSYSIQGREKLFF
TRBJ2-7,TRBV28,.,.,TGTGCCAGCAGTATCGGCGTAAACTCCTACGAGCAGTACTTC,CASSIGVNSYEQYF
TRBJ1-2,TRBV24-1,TRBD1,.,TGTGCCACCATGACAGGGCCCTATGGCTACACCTTC,CATMTGPYGYTF
TRBJ2-7,TRBV29-1,.,.,TGCAGCGCCCTCCTAGGGAGCGAGCAGTACTTC,CSALLGSEQYF
TRBJ2-7,TRBV21-1,.,.,TGTGCCAGCAGCAATACGCTCCACAGGGTCCTCCGGGGGCAGTACTTC,CASSNTLHRVLRGQYF
TRBJ2-3,TRBV7-2,.,.,TGTGCCAGCAGCTCCTCTGGGGATACGCAGTATTTT,CASSSSGDTQYF
TRBJ2-5,TRBV6-1,TRBD1,.,TGTGCCAGCAGGCCCGGGACAGTGCAAGAGACCCAGTACTTC,CASRPGTVQETQYF
TRBJ2-1,TRBV13,.,.,TGTGCCAGCAGCTCCCAACAGGGCAAGCCTTCGAGCTCCTACAATGAGCAGTTCTTC,CASSSQQGKPSSSYNEQFF
TRBJ2-3,TRBV4-3,.,few,TGCGCCAGCAGCCAAGATGAAAAGGGGCGCACAGATACGCAGTATTTT,CASSQDEKGRTDTQYF
TRBJ2-1,TRBV28,.,.,TGTGCCAGCAGTGTCAGGGAATATGAGCAGTTCTTC,CASSVREYEQFF
TRBJ2-1,TRBV12-3/TRBV12-4,.,.,TGTGCCAGCAGTACCACATCGACTGTACACAATGAGCAGTTCTTC,CASSTTSTVHNEQFF
TRBJ2-1,TRBV27,TRBD2,.,TGTGCCAGCAGTGCCTGGGGACTAGCGGGGATCGCAGACTCCTACAATGAGCAGTTCTTC,CASSAWGLAGIADSYNEQFF
TRBJ2-3,TRBV28,TRBD1,.,TGTGCCAGCAGCACAGGGGCTTCACTTAGCACAGATACGCAGTATTTT,CASSTGASLSTDTQYF
TRBJ2-3,TRBV9,.,.,TGTGCCAGCAGCGTAGATACTACTAGCACAGATACGCAGTATTTT,CASSVDTTSTDTQYF
TRBJ2-5,TRBV11-1,.,few,TGTGCCAGCAGCTTACCCCTTAACAGGGATACGGAGACCCAGTACTTC,CASSLPLNRDTETQYF
TRBJ1-2,TRBV6-6,.,few,TGTGCCAGCAGTTATGTACAGAACTATGGCTACACCTTC,CASSYVQNYGYTF
TRBJ1-1,TRBV20-1,.,.,TGCAGTGCTAGAGAGGGGGGCACTGAAGCTTTCTTT,CSAREGGTEAFF
TRBJ2-1,TRBV12-3/TRBV12-4,TRBD2,.,TGTGCCAGCAGTTACCCTTTAGTAGCGGGAGCGCATAATGAGCAGTTCTTC,CASSYPLVAGAHNEQFF
TRBJ1-1,TRBV5-1,.,once,TGCGCCAGCAGCCCTAATTTGGGGGATACTGAAGCTTTCTTT,CASSPNLGDTEAFF
TRBJ2-3,TRBV12-3/TRBV12-4,.,many,TGTGCCAGCAGCTCATGGTCAGGTAACACAGATACGCAGTATTTT,CASSSWSGNTDTQYF
TRBJ2-3,TRBV12-3/TRBV12-4,TRBD2,.,TGTGCCAGCAGTCCACTAGCGGGGGGAGCAGATACGCAGTATTTT,CASSPLAGGADTQYF
TRBJ2-1,TRBV25-1,TRBD2,.,TGTGCCAGCCCCCCTGGGGCCTCAAACTCCGGACTAGCGGGAGGGTCCTACAATGAGCAGTTCTTC,CASPPGASNSGLAGGSYNEQFF
TRBJ2-1,TRBV7-2,.,.,TGTGCCAACTGGACTCGAACTCTAGATGAGCAGTTCTTC,CANWTRTLDEQFF
TRBJ1-5,TRBV6-5,.,.,TGTGCCAGCAGTAACTCACAGGGCGGTCAGCCCCAGCATTTT,CASSNSQGGQPQHF
TRBJ2-1,TRBV4-3,TRBD2,.,TGCGCCAGCAGCCAAGAAATGGTCGGGAGCGGGGGGCAGTTCTTC,CASSQEMVGSGGQFF
TRBJ1-3,TRBV2,.,few,TGTGCCAGCAGGGGTGCCGGCGACGCGTATTTT,CASRGAGDAYF
TRBJ2-1,TRBV20-1,TRBD2,.,TGCAGTGCTAGAGATCTCTTCGGACTAGCGGGGGCCTTTTACAATGAGCAGTTCTTC,CSARDLFGLAGAFYNEQFF
TRBJ1-5,TRBV7-2,TRBD1,.,TGTGCCAGCAGCTTAGGACAGGGGGATTTTCAGCCCCAGCATTTT,CASSLGQGDFQPQHF
TRBJ2-1,TRBV10-2,.,.,TGCGCCAGCAGTGTAGGGGTTGGCAATGAGCAGTTCTTC,CASSVGVGNEQFF
TRBJ2-2,TRBV6-2/TRBV6-3,.,few,TGTGCCAGCAGGGTCCGTGGGAACACCGGGGAGCTGTTTTTT,CASRVRGNTGELFF
TRBJ1-5,TRBV5-1,TRBD1,once,TGCGCCAGCAGCCCCGGACAGGGCGGAAGGGATCAGCCCCAGCATTTT,CASSPGQGGRDQPQHF